This TCR beta chain was recovered during a study of cytomegalovirus exposure and HLA in healthy donors. Overall study results and limits: An assumption of roughly uniform sequencing depth across donors underlay the presence/absence analyses. Confirmation was obtained in vitro that a few CMV-associated chains are specific for CMV antigens.

With 60 Vbeta and 13 Jbeta primers, the PCR was carried out. Sequenced by immunoSEQ multiplex PCR; TCRdb stores in-frame clones only, minus some. The profile shows 170,000 or so clones, less than 90% of them singletons. To note about this clone: Antigen: not known.

V was pared by 0 bases and J by 4 bases, with 12 bases between. The CDR3 runs to 15 residues. The germline V gene has CDR1 WSHSY and CDR2 SAAADI. The receptor was derived from a woman aged 18-29 years in good health and CMV-seronegative. The chain has TRBV10-2 and TRBJ2-5; tentatively, D is TRBD2 (5 bases). Sequenced: PBMCs. CDR3 loop: CASSESGGRAETQYF. In nucleotides, the CDR3 is TGCGCCAGCAGTGAGTCGGGCGGGCGGGCAGAGACCCAGTACTTC.